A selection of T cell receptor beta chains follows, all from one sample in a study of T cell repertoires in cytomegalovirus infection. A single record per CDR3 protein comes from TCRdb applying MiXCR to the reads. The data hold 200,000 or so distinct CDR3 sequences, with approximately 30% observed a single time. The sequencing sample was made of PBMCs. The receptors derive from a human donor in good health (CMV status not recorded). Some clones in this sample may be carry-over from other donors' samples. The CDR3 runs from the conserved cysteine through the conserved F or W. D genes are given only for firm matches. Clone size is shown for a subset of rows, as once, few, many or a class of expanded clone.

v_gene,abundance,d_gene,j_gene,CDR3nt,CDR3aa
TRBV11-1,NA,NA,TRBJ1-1,TGTGCCAGCAGCTGGGCGACGAACACTGAAGCTTTCTTT,CASSWATNTEAFF
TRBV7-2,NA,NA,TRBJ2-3,TGTGCCAGCAGCCGAGGGGGGCGCAAGACAGATACGCAGTATTTT,CASSRGGRKTDTQYF
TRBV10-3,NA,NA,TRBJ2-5,TGTGCCATCAGTGAAATGGGGGCCCAAGAGACCCAGTACTTC,CAISEMGAQETQYF
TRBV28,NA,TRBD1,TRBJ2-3,TGTGCCAGCAGTTTATCGGGACAGGGGGATACGCAGTATTTT,CASSLSGQGDTQYF
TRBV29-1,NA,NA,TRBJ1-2,TGCAGCGTTCTAGGGGAAGTTCAGGGCTACACCTTC,CSVLGEVQGYTF
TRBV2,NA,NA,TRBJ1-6,TGTGCCAGCAGCTTGAATTCACCCCTCCACTTT,CASSLNSPLHF
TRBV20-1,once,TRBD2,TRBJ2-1,TGCAGTGCTAGACCCATTACCGCGGGGGCCTACAATGAGCAGTTCTTC,CSARPITAGAYNEQFF
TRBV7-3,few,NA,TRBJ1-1,TGTGCCAGCAGCCTCCATAGGGACACTGAAGCTTTCTTT,CASSLHRDTEAFF
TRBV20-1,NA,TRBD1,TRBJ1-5,TGCAGTGCTAGCGGTTGGGACAGGGATCAGCCCCAGCATTTT,CSASGWDRDQPQHF
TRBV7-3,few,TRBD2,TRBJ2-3,TGTGCCAGCAGCCGGGGGAGCGGGGGGGCCGTAGATACGCAGTATTTT,CASSRGSGGAVDTQYF
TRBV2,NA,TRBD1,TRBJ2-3,TGTGCCAGCAGTCCTACAGGGGGCTGGACAGATACGCAGTATTTT,CASSPTGGWTDTQYF
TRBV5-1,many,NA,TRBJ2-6,TGCGCCAGCAGCTTGGACCTCCAGGGGGGGGCCAACGTCCTGACTTTC,CASSLDLQGGANVLTF